One and the same sample provided the 14 T cell receptor beta chains below, sequenced in a study of shared clonotypes between healthy human individuals. Naive CD8 cells were CD45RO-negative, positively selected for CCR7, excluding terminally differentiated effector memory CD45RA+ cells. Assay: immunoSEQ multiplex PCR; the TCRdb copy retains only in-frame clones and omits some. The sample has roughly 1,800,000 clones; 85% to 95% are singletons. The sequencing sample was made of naive CD8+ T cells sorted from blood. These TCRs come from a man between 18 and 35 years old in good health.

This chain links TRBV7-9 with TRBJ2-7; the match to TRBD2 covers 8 bases. Germline CDR1 is SEHNR and CDR2 is FQNEAQ (reference sequence). The length of the CDR3 is 17 residues. V lost 0 bases and J lost 1; bases outside the gene matches: 8. The CDR3 is CASSLARGEIRSYEQYF. The CDR3 DNA reads as TGTGCCAGCAGCTTAGCGCGGGGGGAAATACGGTCCTACGAGCAGTACTTC. Using reference TRBV7-9 and TRBJ2-7 for the parts outside the CDR3, the full variable domain is DTGVSQNPRHKITKRGQNVTFRCDPISEHNRLYWYRQTLGQGPEFLTYFQNEAQLEKSRLLSDRFSAERPKGSFSTLEIQRTEQGDSAMYLCASSLARGEIRSYEQYFGPGTRLTVT.

CDR3 sequence (DNA): TGTGCCATCAGTGAGCAGACAGGGGGCCGTGGCTACACCTTC. Its translation: CAISEQTGGRGYTF. The rearrangement links TRBV10-3 to TRBJ1-2, with 10 positions matching TRBD1. The CDR3 consists of 14 residues. The germline gives CDR1 ENHRY, CDR2 SYGVKD. The V gene end was trimmed by 2 bases and the J gene end by 7 bases; junction bases not matched to a gene: 4.

The chain combines TRBV10-3 with TRBJ2-3; D remains unclear. Germline V lookup: CDR1 ENHRY, CDR2 SYGVKD. The CDR3 runs 14 residues. Trimming pared 1 base from V and 0 bases from J, leaving 5 bases between. CDR3 nucleotides: TGTGCCATCAGTGAGTGGCAGAGCACAGATACGCAGTATTTT. Encoded protein: CAISEWQSTDTQYF.

This clone was observed a handful of times. The chain couples TRBV4-2 to TRBJ1-5, with 7 bases lining up with TRBD1. This CDR3 contains 14 residues. Germline CDR1 reads LGHNA; CDR2 reads YNFKEQ. Trimming at V came to 0 bases and at J to 8 bases, leaving 4 bases not matched to a gene. CDR3 DNA sequence: TGTGCCAGCAGCCAAGAACACAGGGGCGAGCCCCAGCATTTT. The encoded protein is CASSQEHRGEPQHF.

This rearrangement joins TRBV2 to TRBJ2-1; TRBD2 aligns across 12 bases. The CDR3 extends over 16 amino acids. The germline V gene has CDR1 SNHLY and CDR2 FYNNEI. V dropped 7 bases and J dropped 3; count of bases not matched to a gene: 7. For the CDR3, the DNA is TGTGCCAGCAAGCTAGCGGGGGGGCAAATCTACAATGAGCAGTTCTTC. Translating gives CASKLAGGQIYNEQFF.

This clone was seen just once. The chain couples TRBV29-1 to TRBJ1-1; 9 nucleotides line up with TRBD1. Germline CDR1 reads SQVTM; CDR2 reads ANQGSEA. CDR3 length: 11 residues. Losses at the gene ends were 4 bases for V and 12 bases for J; bases not matched to a gene: 6. The CDR3 here is CSVGRDRESFF. The CDR3 coding sequence is TGCAGCGTTGGAAGGGACAGGGAGTCTTTCTTT.

The chain is built from TRBV11-1 and TRBJ2-7; D call uncertain. Germline lookup yields CDR1 SGHAT and CDR2 FQDESV (reference sequence). V dropped 2 bases and J dropped 3 bases, with 11 bases sitting between them. The CDR3 is 14 residues long. The CDR3 coding sequence is TGTGCCAGCAGCTTATCTGGGTCGGTCTACGAGCAGTACTTC. Translated: CASSLSGSVYEQYF.

The chain carries TRBV27 and TRBJ2-3; D is uncertain. V dropped 10 bases and J dropped 0 bases, with 11 bases sitting between them. This CDR3 comprises 13 residues. Germline V gene data show CDR1 as MNHEY and CDR2 as SMNVEV (reference sequence). The CDR3 loop is CATGVGSTDTQYF. CDR3 nucleotide sequence: TGTGCCACAGGAGTAGGAAGCACAGATACGCAGTATTTT.

This chain links TRBV4-1 with TRBJ1-4, with D tentatively TRBD1 (5 bases). V was trimmed by 0 bases and J by 8 bases, leaving 19 bases between them. CDR1 and CDR2 from the germline V gene are MGHRA and YSYEKL. The CDR3 runs to 17 residues. The CDR3 nucleotides are TGCGCCAGCAGCCAAGACCCGGTTATGACAGACGGAGAAAAACTGTTTTTT. Translation: CASSQDPVMTDGEKLFF.

The chain joins TRBV11-3 to TRBJ2-1; TRBD1 matches at 10 bases. The ends lost 5 bases at V and 5 bases at J; junction bases unmatched: 6. Germline V lookup: CDR1 SGHNT, CDR2 YENEEA. There are 15 residues in the CDR3. The CDR3 DNA reads TGTGCCAGCAGCAAACGGACAGGGGGGGACAATGAGCAGTTCTTC. Protein sequence: CASSKRTGGDNEQFF.

The gene calls are TRBV28 and TRBJ2-1; 12 bases map to TRBD2. Per germline, CDR1 MDHEN and CDR2 SYDVKM. V shed 5 bases, J shed 7 bases, and the junction held 9 bases outside the gene matches. The CDR3 is 16 amino acids. CDR3 protein: CASSPPSGGAENEQFF. CDR3 in DNA: TGTGCCAGCAGTCCACCTAGCGGGGGGGCTGAAAATGAGCAGTTCTTC.

This clone was counted once. The gene calls are TRBV30 and TRBJ1-4; D gene unclear. CDR3 length equals 14 residues. Trimming cost V 2 bases and J 0 bases, with 7 bases left between them. The germline V gene has CDR1 GTSNPN and CDR2 SVGIG (reference sequence). In DNA form, the CDR3 reads TGTGCCTGGAGTTTGAGTGCAACTAATGAAAAACTGTTTTTT. This sequence encodes CAWSLSATNEKLFF.

The chain employs TRBV10-3 and TRBJ2-7; D could derive from TRBD1 or TRBD2 (5 bases each). This CDR3 region has 15 residues. Germline assignment: CDR1 ENHRY and CDR2 SYGVKD. Deletions cut 3 bases from V and 2 bases from J, with 14 bases between. The CDR3 sequence: CAISDRQGAPYEQYF. As DNA, the CDR3 is TGTGCCATCAGTGATAGGCAGGGAGCCCCCTACGAGCAGTACTTC.

This clone was seen once. The V call is TRBV7-9, the J call TRBJ2-5; D gene unclear. The ends were cut back, 1 base at V and 3 bases at J, with 9 bases in the middle. This CDR3 is 14 amino acids long. Per germline, CDR1 SEHNR and CDR2 FQNEAQ (reference sequence). CDR3 bases: TGTGCCAGCAGCTTAGGGGCCCTGGAAGAGACCCAGTACTTC. This codes for CASSLGALEETQYF.